Reported below is one T cell receptor (beta chain). The antigen remains unidentified. These data come from a study of T-cell memory formation after mild COVID-19. Germline trimming cut 7 bases from V and 4 bases from J; bases unmatched to any gene: 6. This CDR3 comprises 14 residues. From germline, CDR1 is ENHRY and CDR2 SYGVKD. TCRdb re-called the 5' RACE reads with MiXCR, one entry per CDR3 protein. This sample has about 400,000 distinct CDR3 sequences, with more than 20% found just once. Study results and limitations: Pre-infection memory already had some responding clones, implying cross-reactive memory joined.

The chain joins TRBV10-3 to TRBJ2-2; TRBD2 agrees at 7 bases. This receptor was taken from an adult woman who had mild COVID-19 (a few samples of this study predate the infection). Cell type and time point are not known. The sequencing sample was made of PBMCs or a T cell subset sorted from them (not recorded which). CDR3 nucleotides: TGTGCCATCAACCGGGCGGGAGTCACCGGGGAGCTGTTTTTT. This sequence encodes CAINRAGVTGELFF.